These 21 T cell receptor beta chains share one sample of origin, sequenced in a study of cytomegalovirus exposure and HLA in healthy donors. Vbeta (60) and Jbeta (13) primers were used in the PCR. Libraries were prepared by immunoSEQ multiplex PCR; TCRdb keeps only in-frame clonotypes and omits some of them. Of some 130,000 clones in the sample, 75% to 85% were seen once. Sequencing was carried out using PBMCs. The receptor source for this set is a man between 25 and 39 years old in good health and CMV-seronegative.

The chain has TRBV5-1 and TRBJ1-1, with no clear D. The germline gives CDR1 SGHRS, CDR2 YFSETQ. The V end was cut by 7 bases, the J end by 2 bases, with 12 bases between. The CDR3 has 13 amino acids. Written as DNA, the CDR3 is TGCGCCAGCCGCATCGCGGATAACACTGAAGCTTTCTTT. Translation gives CASRIADNTEAFF.

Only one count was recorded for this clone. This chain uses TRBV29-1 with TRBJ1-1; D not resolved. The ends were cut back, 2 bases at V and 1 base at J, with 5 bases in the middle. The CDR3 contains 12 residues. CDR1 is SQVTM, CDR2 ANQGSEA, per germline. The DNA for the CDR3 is TGCAGCGTTGAAACAAGGAACACTGAAGCTTTCTTT. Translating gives CSVETRNTEAFF.

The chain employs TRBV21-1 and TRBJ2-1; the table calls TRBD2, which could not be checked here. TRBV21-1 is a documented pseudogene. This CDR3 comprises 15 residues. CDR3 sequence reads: CASSITSGFYNEQFF. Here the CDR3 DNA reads TGTGCCAGCAGCATAACTAGCGGATTCTACAATGAGCAGTTCTTC.

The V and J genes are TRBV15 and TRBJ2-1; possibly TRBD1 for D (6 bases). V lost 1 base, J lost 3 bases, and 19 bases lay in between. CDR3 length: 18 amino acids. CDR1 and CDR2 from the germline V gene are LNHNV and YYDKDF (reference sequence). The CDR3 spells CATSRAQALGGFYNEQFF. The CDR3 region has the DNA TGTGCCACCAGCAGAGCTCAAGCGCTAGGGGGATTCTACAATGAGCAGTTCTTC. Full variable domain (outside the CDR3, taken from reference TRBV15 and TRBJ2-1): DAMVIQNPRYQVTQFGKPVTLSCSQTLNHNVMYWYQQKSSQAPKLLFHYYDKDFNNEADTPDNFQSRRPNTSFCFLDIRSPGLGDTAMYLCATSRAQALGGFYNEQFFGPGTRLTVL.

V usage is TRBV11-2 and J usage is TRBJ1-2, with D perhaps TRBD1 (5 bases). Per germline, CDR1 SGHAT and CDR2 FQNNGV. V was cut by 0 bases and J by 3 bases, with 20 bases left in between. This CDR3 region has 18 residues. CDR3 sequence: CASSLDDGAGKGYYGYTF. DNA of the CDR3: TGTGCCAGCAGCTTAGATGATGGGGCAGGGAAGGGTTACTATGGCTACACCTTC.

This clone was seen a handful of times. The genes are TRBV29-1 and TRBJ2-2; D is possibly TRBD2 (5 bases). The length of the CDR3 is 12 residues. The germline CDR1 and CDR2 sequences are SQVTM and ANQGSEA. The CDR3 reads CARAGNTGELFF. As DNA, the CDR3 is TGCGCCCGGGCGGGGAACACCGGGGAGCTGTTTTTT.

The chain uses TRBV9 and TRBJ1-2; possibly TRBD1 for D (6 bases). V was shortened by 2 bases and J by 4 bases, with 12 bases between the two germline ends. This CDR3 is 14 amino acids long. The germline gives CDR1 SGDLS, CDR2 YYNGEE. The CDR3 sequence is CASSVGGGIYGYTF. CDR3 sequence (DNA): TGTGCCAGCAGCGTCGGGGGGGGCATCTATGGCTACACCTTC.

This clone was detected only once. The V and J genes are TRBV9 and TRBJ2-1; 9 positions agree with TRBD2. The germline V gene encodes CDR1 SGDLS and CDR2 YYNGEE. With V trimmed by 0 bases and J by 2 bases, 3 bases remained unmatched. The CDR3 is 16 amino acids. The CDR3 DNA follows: TGTGCCAGCAGCGTAGGACTAGCGGACCCCTACAATGAGCAGTTCTTC. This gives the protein CASSVGLADPYNEQFF.

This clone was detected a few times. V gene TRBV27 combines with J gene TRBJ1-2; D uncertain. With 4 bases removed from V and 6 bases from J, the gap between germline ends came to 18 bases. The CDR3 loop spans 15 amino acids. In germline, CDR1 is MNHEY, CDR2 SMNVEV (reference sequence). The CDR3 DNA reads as TGTGCCAGCAGTTCTAACAAAGGAGGGTGGGATGGCTACACCTTC. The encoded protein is CASSSNKGGWDGYTF.

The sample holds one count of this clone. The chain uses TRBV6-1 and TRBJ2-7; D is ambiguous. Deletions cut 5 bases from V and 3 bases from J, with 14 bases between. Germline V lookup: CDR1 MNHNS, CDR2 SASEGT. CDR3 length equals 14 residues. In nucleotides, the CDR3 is TGTGCCAGCAGTCAACAGTGGAATAACTACGAGCAGTACTTC. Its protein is CASSQQWNNYEQYF.

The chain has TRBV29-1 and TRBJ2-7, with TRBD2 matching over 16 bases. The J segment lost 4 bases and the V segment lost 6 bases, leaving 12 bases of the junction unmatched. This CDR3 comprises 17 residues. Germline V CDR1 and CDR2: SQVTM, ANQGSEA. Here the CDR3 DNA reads TGCAGCGTCGGGACTAGCGGGAGGGTCTGGTACGGGTACGAGCAGTACTTC. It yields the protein CSVGTSGRVWYGYEQYF.

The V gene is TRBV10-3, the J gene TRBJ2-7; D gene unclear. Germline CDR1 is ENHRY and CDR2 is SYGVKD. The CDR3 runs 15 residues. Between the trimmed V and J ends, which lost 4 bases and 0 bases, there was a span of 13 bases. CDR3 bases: TGTGCCATCAGTGCAAGCTTTTCGAGCTCCTACGAGCAGTACTTC. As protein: CAISASFSSSYEQYF.

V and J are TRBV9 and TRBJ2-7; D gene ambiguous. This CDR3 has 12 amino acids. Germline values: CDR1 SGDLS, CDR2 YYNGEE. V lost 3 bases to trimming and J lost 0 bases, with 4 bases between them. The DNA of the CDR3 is TGTGCCAGCAGCGCGAGCTCCTACGAGCAGTACTTC. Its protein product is CASSASSYEQYF.

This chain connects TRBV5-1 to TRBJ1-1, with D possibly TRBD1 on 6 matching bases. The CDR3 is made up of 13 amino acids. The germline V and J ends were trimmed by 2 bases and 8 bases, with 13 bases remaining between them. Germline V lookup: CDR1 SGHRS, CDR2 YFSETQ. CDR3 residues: CASSFFQGTEAFF. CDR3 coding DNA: TGCGCCAGCAGCTTTTTTCAGGGGACCGAAGCTTTCTTT.

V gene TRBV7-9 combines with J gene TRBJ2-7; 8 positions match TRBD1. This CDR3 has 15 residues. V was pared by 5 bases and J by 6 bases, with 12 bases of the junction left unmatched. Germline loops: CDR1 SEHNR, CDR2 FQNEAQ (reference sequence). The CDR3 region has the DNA TGTGCCAGCAGCACAAGCAGGGGGCGCCCCTCCGAGCAGTACTTC. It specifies CASSTSRGRPSEQYF.

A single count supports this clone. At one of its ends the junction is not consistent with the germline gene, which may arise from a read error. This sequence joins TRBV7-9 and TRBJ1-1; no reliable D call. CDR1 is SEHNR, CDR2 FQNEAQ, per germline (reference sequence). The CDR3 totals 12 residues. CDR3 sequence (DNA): TGTGCCAGCAGTCACGGTAACACTAAAGCTTTCTTT. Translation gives CASSHGNTKAFF.

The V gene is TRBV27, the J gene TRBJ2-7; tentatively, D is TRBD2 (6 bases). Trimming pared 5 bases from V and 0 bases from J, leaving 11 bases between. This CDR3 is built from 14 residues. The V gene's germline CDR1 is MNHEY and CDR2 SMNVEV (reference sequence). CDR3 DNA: TGTGCCAGCAGTCCCTGGGACTTCTCCTACGAGCAGTACTTC. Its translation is CASSPWDFSYEQYF.

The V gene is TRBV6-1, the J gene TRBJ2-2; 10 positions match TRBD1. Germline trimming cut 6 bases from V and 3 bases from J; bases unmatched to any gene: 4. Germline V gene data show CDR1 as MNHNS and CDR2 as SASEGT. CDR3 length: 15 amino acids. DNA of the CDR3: TGTGCCAGCAGAGGACAGGGGGGAGACACCGGGGAGCTGTTTTTT. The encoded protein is CASRGQGGDTGELFF.

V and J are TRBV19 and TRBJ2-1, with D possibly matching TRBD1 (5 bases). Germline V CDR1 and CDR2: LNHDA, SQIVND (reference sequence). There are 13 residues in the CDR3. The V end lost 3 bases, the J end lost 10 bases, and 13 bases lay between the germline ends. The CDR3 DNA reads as TGTGCCAGTAGTATTTCCTGGGGCGTCGAGCAGTTCTTC. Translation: CASSISWGVEQFF.

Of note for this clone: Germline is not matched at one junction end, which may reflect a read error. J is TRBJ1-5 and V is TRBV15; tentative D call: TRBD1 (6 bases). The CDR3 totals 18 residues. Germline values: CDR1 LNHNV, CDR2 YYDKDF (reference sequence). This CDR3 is CATSPRIVGGPPGQPQNF. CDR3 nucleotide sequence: TGTGCCACCAGCCCTCGGATTGTGGGGGGGCCCCCCGGTCAGCCCCAGAATTTT.

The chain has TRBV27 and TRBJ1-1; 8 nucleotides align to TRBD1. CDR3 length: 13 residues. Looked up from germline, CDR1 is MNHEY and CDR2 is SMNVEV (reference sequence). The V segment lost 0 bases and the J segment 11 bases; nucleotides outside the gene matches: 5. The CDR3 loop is CASSLSRTGPAFF. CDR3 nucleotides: TGTGCCAGCAGTTTATCTAGGACAGGGCCCGCTTTCTTT.